The next 22 T cell receptor beta chains were all read from a single sample in a study of cytomegalovirus exposure and HLA in healthy donors. The PCR used 60 Vbeta and 13 Jbeta primers. Using immunoSEQ multiplex PCR, the repertoire was profiled, and TCRdb retains in-frame clones only, with some absent. The sample lists 150,000 to 200,000 clones, 70% to 90% seen once, with about 2% in the top ten. The sequencing input was PBMCs. The receptors originated from a man aged 18 to 35 in good health and CMV-seropositive.

This sequence joins TRBV4-1 and TRBJ2-7, with D perhaps matching TRBD2 (5 bases). This CDR3 has 15 amino acids. Germline V gene sequence: CDR1 MGHRA, CDR2 YSYEKL. The V and J ends lost 4 bases and 0 bases respectively, with 13 bases between them. As DNA, the CDR3 is TGCGCCAGCAGCCTAGCGCCAGGCAGCTCCTACGAGCAGTACTTC. Translated, it gives CASSLAPGSSYEQYF.

This clone came up once. The genes are TRBV7-9 and TRBJ1-1, with 10 bases matching TRBD1. The CDR3 spans 15 residues. Unmatched junction bases numbered 6, after V lost 5 bases and J lost 3 bases. Germline-derived CDR1 and CDR2 are SEHNR and FQNEAQ (reference sequence). This CDR3 reads CASSLTGTGDTEAFF. The CDR3 nucleotides read TGTGCCAGCAGCCTAACCGGGACAGGGGACACTGAAGCTTTCTTT.

V gene TRBV30 combines with J gene TRBJ2-7, with D possibly matching TRBD1 (6 bases). Germline V gene sequence: CDR1 GTSNPN, CDR2 SVGIG (reference sequence). The V gene lost 4 bases and the J gene lost 2 bases, with 12 bases spanning the gap. The CDR3 is 13 amino acids. The CDR3 region has the DNA TGTGCCTGGATGGTCAGGGGTGCCTACGAGCAGTACTTC. Amino acids: CAWMVRGAYEQYF.

The V gene is TRBV5-1, the J gene TRBJ2-2; 9 positions match TRBD2. The CDR3 is 15 residues long. Germline V gene lookup returns CDR1 SGHRS and CDR2 YFSETQ. V lost 4 bases and J lost 1; bases outside the gene matches: 2. The CDR3 coding sequence is TGCGCCAGCAGCGGCGGGGGGGTGAACACCGGGGAGCTGTTTTTT. Translated, it gives CASSGGGVNTGELFF.

This sequence joins TRBV7-8 and TRBJ2-5; D gene ambiguous. V was shortened by 0 bases and J by 4 bases, with 12 bases between the two germline ends. Germline V gene lookup returns CDR1 SGHVS and CDR2 FQNEAQ. The CDR3 is made up of 15 amino acids. CDR3 residues: CASSLAGRLRETQYF. CDR3 DNA: TGTGCCAGCAGCTTAGCCGGTAGACTGAGAGAGACCCAGTACTTC.

The chain uses TRBV19 and TRBJ1-1; D is ambiguous. The CDR3 consists of 14 residues. The V and J ends lost 1 base and 1 base respectively, with 7 bases between them. Germline-derived CDR1 and CDR2 are LNHDA and SQIVND (reference sequence). The CDR3 nucleotides read TGTGCCAGTAGTATAGTCACGCGGAACACTGAAGCTTTCTTT. It encodes CASSIVTRNTEAFF.

This chain joins TRBV4-2 and TRBJ1-1; 7 bases are a match to TRBD1. CDR3 length: 15 amino acids. The ends lost 0 bases at V and 1 base at J; junction bases unmatched: 2. Looked up from germline, CDR1 is LGHNA and CDR2 is YNFKEQ. Here the CDR3 reads CASSQEQGSNTEAFF. The CDR3 nucleotides are TGTGCCAGCAGCCAAGAACAGGGGTCGAACACTGAAGCTTTCTTT.

V gene TRBV9 combines with J gene TRBJ2-7; 7 positions agree with TRBD1. V was clipped by 0 bases and J by 2 bases; unmatched bases: 2. The V gene's germline CDR1 is SGDLS and CDR2 YYNGEE. This CDR3 comprises 14 residues. CDR3 sequence (DNA): TGTGCCAGCAGCGTAGTGGACAGGACCTACGAGCAGTACTTC. Translated, it gives CASSVVDRTYEQYF.

The V call is TRBV6-5, the J call TRBJ1-2; D is unclear. The ends were cut back, 10 bases at V and 4 bases at J, with 16 bases in the middle. Germline-derived CDR1 and CDR2 are MNHEY and SVGAGI. This CDR3 contains 13 residues. DNA for the CDR3: TGTGCCACCGGGTCGGCAAACGGCTATGGCTACACCTTC. Translation gives CATGSANGYGYTF.

J is TRBJ2-1 and V is TRBV2, with 12 bases that match TRBD2. The CDR3 has 15 residues. Germline CDR1 reads SNHLY; CDR2 reads FYNNEI. The trim removed 8 bases at V and 7 bases at J, leaving 9 bases unmatched. The CDR3 spells CASDPLAGGLNEQFF. Here the CDR3 DNA reads TGTGCCAGCGACCCCCTAGCGGGGGGGCTAAATGAGCAGTTCTTC. Filled out from reference TRBV2 and TRBJ2-1, the complete variable domain reads EPEVTQTPSHQVTQMGQEVILRCVPISNHLYFYWYRQILGQKVEFLVSFYNNEISEKSEIFDDQFSVERPDGSNFTLKIRSTKLEDSAMYFCASDPLAGGLNEQFFGPGTRLTVL.

This clone appeared a single time. This chain uses TRBV19 with TRBJ2-7; 12 nucleotides align to TRBD1. Germline trimming cut 6 bases from V and 7 bases from J; bases unmatched to any gene: 7. The CDR3 extends over 14 amino acids. CDR1 is LNHDA and CDR2 is SQIVND in the germline V gene (reference sequence). CDR3 coding DNA: TGTGCCAGTAGCGCCGGGACAGGGGGCGAGGAGCAGTACTTC. Its protein product is CASSAGTGGEEQYF.

J is TRBJ2-2 and V is TRBV7-9; D uncertain. V was cut by 5 bases and J by 6 bases, with 10 bases left in between. CDR1 SEHNR and CDR2 FQNEAQ come from the germline V gene (reference sequence). CDR3 size: 13 residues. Written as DNA, the CDR3 is TGTGCCAGCAGCGCTCACGGTTCCGGGGAGCTGTTTTTT. This gives the protein CASSAHGSGELFF.

The chain recombines TRBV7-3 with TRBJ1-1; the D gene is possibly TRBD1 (6 bases). Germline values: CDR1 SGHTA, CDR2 FQGTGA. The germline V and J ends were trimmed by 5 bases and 4 bases, with 11 bases remaining between them. The CDR3 has 13 amino acids. The CDR3 DNA sequence: TGTGCCAGCAGCGCAGGGGTAAGCACTGAAGCTTTCTTT. Translating gives CASSAGVSTEAFF.

A few counts support this clone. V gene TRBV6-1 combines with J gene TRBJ2-7; perhaps TRBD1 as D (6 bases). From germline, CDR1 is MNHNS and CDR2 SASEGT. There are 14 residues in the CDR3. Trimming left V 8 bases short and J 4 bases short, with 18 bases between. CDR3 DNA sequence: TGTGCCAGCCAAACACCGGGACACAATTACGAGCAGTACTTC. It encodes CASQTPGHNYEQYF.

Points on this clone: Its ends do not fully match the called genes, so a read error is possible. The V and J genes are TRBV18 and TRBJ1-3, with 9 positions matching TRBD1. Looked up from germline, CDR1 is KGHSH and CDR2 is LQKENI. The CDR3 is 17 residues long. The CDR3 protein is CASSPGTGRAVGHTIYF. For the CDR3, the DNA is TGTGCCAGCTCACCCGGGACAGGGAGGGCAGTTGGACACACCATATATTTT.

This sequence joins TRBV6-5 and TRBJ1-3; TRBD1 matches 9 bases. The CDR3 length is 15 residues. Germline V gene lookup returns CDR1 MNHEY and CDR2 SVGAGI. V trimming: 5 bases; J trimming: 0 bases; junction bases outside the gene matches: 2. The CDR3 DNA follows: TGTGCCAGCAGTCGGACAGGGGACTCTGGAAACACCATATATTTT. It translates to CASSRTGDSGNTIYF.

The chain links TRBV9 to TRBJ2-7, with 9 positions matching TRBD2. CDR1 SGDLS and CDR2 YYNGEE come from the germline V gene. The CDR3 has 15 amino acids. Trimming at V came to 3 bases and at J to 13 bases, leaving 17 bases not matched to a gene. The CDR3 coding sequence is TGTGCCAGCAGCGACCGCGGGGTAGCGGGGGCCCTCCTATACTTC. It yields the protein CASSDRGVAGALLYF.

The chain links TRBV2 to TRBJ2-5; 9 positions agree with TRBD1. Germline loops: CDR1 SNHLY, CDR2 FYNNEI. After removal of 6 bases from V and 2 bases from J, the junction contained 13 bases not matched to a gene. The CDR3 has 17 amino acids. In nucleotides, the CDR3 is TGTGCCAGCAGCGACCCACCGGGACAGGGTAGACAAGAGACCCAGTACTTC. This sequence encodes CASSDPPGQGRQETQYF.

The chain links TRBV9 to TRBJ2-2; a possible D gene is TRBD2 (7 bases). V was shortened by 4 bases and J by 3 bases, with 13 bases between the two germline ends. Germline CDR1 is SGDLS and CDR2 is YYNGEE. This CDR3 contains 15 residues. The CDR3 sequence is CASSTRGGDTGELFF. CDR3 nucleotides: TGTGCCAGCAGCACCAGGGGAGGGGACACCGGGGAGCTGTTTTTT.

This clone was seen a few times. One junction end disagrees with the germline gene, perhaps due to a read error. This sequence joins TRBV9 and TRBJ2-6, with a tentative D call TRBD1 (5 bases). The CDR3 runs 15 residues. The germline V gene encodes CDR1 SGDLS and CDR2 YYNGEE. This CDR3 is CASSVGASGANGLTF. The CDR3 nucleotides read TGTGCCAGCAGCGTAGGGGCGTCTGGGGCCAACGGCCTGACTTTC.

The V call is TRBV19, the J call TRBJ2-3, with 10 bases matching TRBD1. The germline CDR1 and CDR2 sequences are LNHDA and SQIVND (reference sequence). The J segment lost 6 bases and the V segment lost 10 bases, leaving 10 bases of the junction unmatched. This CDR3 spans 14 amino acids. The chain's CDR3 is CATSGTGAGDTQYF. The CDR3 DNA is TGTGCCACCTCCGGGACAGGGGCGGGGGATACGCAGTATTTT. The variable domain in full, with the rest retrieved from reference TRBV19 and TRBJ2-3, is DGGITQSPKYLFRKEGQNVTLSCEQNLNHDAMYWYRQDPGQGLRLIYYSQIVNDFQKGDIAEGYSVSREKKESFPLTVTSAQKNPTAFYLCATSGTGAGDTQYFGPGTRLTVL.

Comment on this clone: This sample also contains other DNA sequences that code for the same CDR3. V and J are TRBV7-2 and TRBJ1-1; D might be TRBD1 (6 bases). The V end lost 0 bases, the J end lost 2 bases, and 7 bases lay between the germline ends. The CDR3 runs 14 residues. CDR1 is SGHTA and CDR2 is FQGNSA in the germline V gene. The CDR3 region is CASSLAGANTEAFF. For the CDR3, the DNA is TGTGCCAGCAGCTTAGCGGGGGCTAACACTGAAGCTTTCTTT.